This TCR beta chain derives from a study of PD-1 blockade in classical Hodgkin lymphoma. Germline-derived CDR1 and CDR2 are SGHDT and YYEEEE. V shed 2 bases and J shed 1 base, with 16 bases lying between them. The CDR3 has 16 amino acids. Described time point: cycle 4 day 1 (C4D1), after less than seven weeks of nivolumab. Relapse after autologous stem cell transplantation occurred in every patient, and brentuximab vedotin exposure varied. Measured with immunoSEQ multiplex PCR; TCRdb has only the in-frame clones, and not every one. The table includes around 93,000 clones, roughly 73% detected once. The receptor's source is a human donor with classical Hodgkin lymphoma. The source was peripheral blood mononuclear cells (PBMCs), collected before the fourth cycle of nivolumab. The chain carries TRBV5-6 and TRBJ2-7; no firm D call. CDR3 loop: CASSFRLSATSYEQYF. DNA of the CDR3: TGTGCCAGCAGCTTCCGCTTGAGCGCGACTTCCTACGAGCAGTACTTC.